The rows below give T cell receptor beta chains drawn from one sample of a study of blood T cell repertoires in COVID-19. The assay was immunoSEQ multiplex PCR, and TCRdb's table has in-frame clones only and misses some. This repertoire shows around 140,000 clones, 85% to 90% found once; its top ten account for 2% to 3%. Sequenced sample: peripheral blood. These receptors all stem from a man aged 45-65 years with active COVID-19. Each CDR3 is given with its conserved first and last residue. D genes are given only for firm matches. Expanded clones are given a class, and other clones once, few, many or no size at all.

CASRLGQVYNEKLFF | TGTGCCAGCAGGCTGGGACAGGTGTATAATGAAAAACTGTTTTTT | TRBD1 | TRBJ1-4 | . | TRBV2
CASSSESYEQYF | TGTGCCAGCAGCTCGGAGAGCTACGAGCAGTACTTC | . | TRBJ2-7 | . | TRBV7-3
CASSPGTVAKNIQYF | TGTGCCAGCAGTCCCGGGACAGTAGCCAAAAACATTCAGTACTTC | TRBD1 | TRBJ2-4 | . | TRBV27
CASSLGDRGVNTEAFF | TGCGCCAGCAGCTTGGGGGACAGAGGCGTGAACACTGAAGCTTTCTTT | TRBD1 | TRBJ1-1 | . | TRBV5-1
CASSYEPTGTGELFF | TGTGCCAGCAGTTATGAACCGACAGGGACCGGGGAGCTGTTTTTT | TRBD1 | TRBJ2-2 | . | TRBV6-5
CASSRPAGGINYGYTF | TGTGCCAGCAGCCGGCCCGCAGGGGGTATCAACTATGGCTACACCTTC | TRBD1 | TRBJ1-2 | . | TRBV6-2/TRBV6-3
CASSQEQNYGYTF | TGTGCCAGCAGCCAAGAACAGAACTATGGCTACACCTTC | . | TRBJ1-2 | . | TRBV14
CSATGQINTEAFF | TGCAGCGCCACGGGACAGATAAACACTGAAGCTTTCTTT | TRBD1 | TRBJ1-1 | few | TRBV29-1
CASSLAPDRVGRGYTF | TGCGCCAGCAGCTTGGCCCCGGACAGGGTTGGGCGCGGCTACACCTTC | TRBD1 | TRBJ1-2 | . | TRBV5-1
CASSLQGSNTGELFF | TGTGCCAGCAGCTTACAGGGGTCGAACACCGGGGAGCTGTTTTTT | . | TRBJ2-2 | . | TRBV7-6
CASSDRESRSPLHF | TGTGCCAGCAGTGACAGGGAAAGTCGATCACCCCTCCACTTT | . | TRBJ1-6 | . | TRBV2
CASRPGNRDTEAFF | TGTGCCAGCAGGCCGGGAAACCGGGACACTGAAGCTTTCTTT | . | TRBJ1-1 | . | TRBV9
CASSYSGQGDIQYF | TGTGCCAGCAGCTATTCGGGACAGGGAGACATTCAGTACTTC | TRBD1 | TRBJ2-4 | few | TRBV3-1/TRBV3-2
CSARGGGELFF | TGCAGTGCTAGAGGAGGCGGGGAGCTGTTTTTT | . | TRBJ2-2 | . | TRBV20-1
CASSLVGSFAGTGELFF | TGTGCCAGCAGCTTAGTGGGTTCCTTCGCGGGGACCGGGGAGCTGTTTTTT | . | TRBJ2-2 | . | TRBV7-6
CASSLGWVRGETQYF | TGTGCCAGCAGCTTAGGTTGGGTCAGGGGGGAGACCCAGTACTTC | TRBD1 | TRBJ2-5 | . | TRBV7-8
CASSPDRGQGNTIYF | TGTGCCAGCAGCCCCGATCGGGGTCAAGGAAACACCATATATTTT | . | TRBJ1-3 | . | TRBV9
CASSEAVRGLGGYTF | TGTGCCAGCAGTGAAGCGGTCCGGGGGTTAGGTGGCTACACCTTC | . | TRBJ1-2 | . | TRBV2
CASKGEGGVYTF | TGTGCCAGCAAAGGGGAAGGGGGCGTCTACACCTTC | TRBD1 | TRBJ1-2 | . | TRBV2
CASSWGQGIPTF | . | . | TRBJ1-2 | few | TRBV6-5
CASSPSGIGTEAFF | TGTGCCAGCAGTCCATCGGGGATTGGCACTGAAGCTTTCTTT | . | TRBJ1-1 | . | TRBV2
CASSSTSGGAGETQYF | TGTGCCAGCAGCTCTACTAGCGGGGGGGCCGGAGAGACCCAGTACTTC | TRBD2 | TRBJ2-5 | . | TRBV11-2
CASSQTGQSSSNYGYTF | TGTGCCAGCAGCCAGACCGGACAGTCCAGCTCTAACTATGGCTACACCTTC | . | TRBJ1-2 | . | TRBV7-9
CASSQAGLRNYGYTF | TGTGCCAGCAGCCAAGCGGGACTGCGTAACTATGGCTACACCTTC | . | TRBJ1-2 | . | TRBV3-1/TRBV3-2
CASSTGQGATTDTQYF | TGTGCCAGCAGCACCGGACAGGGGGCGACCACAGATACGCAGTATTTT | TRBD1 | TRBJ2-3 | . | TRBV7-3
CASSLSPGNSYEQYF | TGTGCCAGCAGCTTGTCTCCCGGTAACTCCTACGAGCAGTACTTC | . | TRBJ2-7 | medium-sized | TRBV7-2